One sample yielded the 14 T cell receptor delta chains listed below, sequenced in a study of gammadelta T cells in human blood. With CATT, TCRdb re-called clones from the RT-PCR reads. The sample includes 750 to 950 delta-chain clones, roughly 60% of them seen just once. Sequenced material: non-Vgamma9Vdelta2 gamma-delta T cells from cord blood. The receptors here all came from a newborn.

This clone turned up a few times. A much larger clone sits a single nucleotide away, making a read error possible. The chain carries TRDV3 and TRDJ1; D perhaps matches TRDD2 (8 bases). Per the germline V gene, CDR1 is TVYSNPD and CDR2 is GDNSRS (reference sequence). The V and J ends lost 4 bases and 0 bases respectively, with 36 bases between them. The CDR3 covers 21 residues. The CDR3 here is CASPAFLGGILSTSDTDKLIF. In DNA form, the CDR3 reads TGTGCCTCCCCGGCCTTCCTAGGGGGGATCCTTTCTACCTCCGACACCGATAAACTCATCTTT.

About this clone itself: With a far larger clone one base away, a read error is the likely cause. The chain combines TRDV1 with TRDJ2; 9 positions match TRDD3. The J segment lost 3 bases and the V segment lost 0 bases, leaving 11 bases of the junction unmatched. CDR1 is TSWWSYY, CDR2 QGS, per germline. CDR3 length equals 19 residues. The CDR3 nucleotides read TGTGCTCTTGGGGAACTAGGAGAATGGGGGATAACTGTGACAGCACAACTCTTCTTT. It yields the protein CALGELGEWGITVTAQLFF.

Details on this clone: A read error is the likely source, as a far larger clone sits one nucleotide away. The chain recombines TRDV1 with TRDJ2, with TRDD3 identical over 8 bases. The CDR3 runs 14 residues. The V gene's germline CDR1 is TSWWSYY and CDR2 QGS. As DNA, the CDR3 is TGTGCTCTTGGGGAACTCTGGGGGACAGCACAAATCTTCTTT. This sequence encodes CALGELWGTAQIFF.

As for this clone: The likely explanation is a read error, given a far larger clone one base away. The J gene is TRDJ3, the V gene TRAV29/DV5; the match to TRDD3 covers 11 bases. Germline CDR1 reads NSMFDY; CDR2 reads ISSIKDK. CDR3 size: 19 residues. The CDR3 loop is CAASGVLGDSSWDPRQMFF. CDR3 DNA: TGTGCAGCAAGCGGGGTACTGGGGGATAGCTCCTGGGACCCCCGACAGATGTTTTTC.

In regard to this clone: Given a far larger clone just one base away, this is likely a sequencing read error. The V call is TRDV1, the J call TRDJ2; D is unresolved. Trimming shortened V by 2 bases and J by 7 bases, and 17 bases separated the two germline ends. This CDR3 contains 16 residues. The germline gives CDR1 TSWWSYY, CDR2 QGS. The CDR3 region is CALGEVPRVDLAQLFF. Here the CDR3 DNA reads TGTGCTCTTGGGGAAGTCCCTCGAGTTGACCTAGCACAACTCTTCTTT.

This clone ranks as large. This CDR3 is also generated by other DNA sequences in the sample. This chain links TRDV3 with TRDJ2; D is possibly TRDD3 (5 bases). Trimming left V 3 bases short and J 3 bases short, with 17 bases between. From germline, CDR1 is TVYSNPD and CDR2 GDNSRS (reference sequence). The CDR3 runs to 15 residues. The DNA for the CDR3 is TGTGCCTTCCTTTCCGAGGGGGGGGTGACAGCACAACTCTTCTTT. Its translation: CAFLSEGGVTAQLFF.

This clone was recorded a few times. A much larger clone sits a single nucleotide away, making a read error possible. The chain employs TRAV29/DV5 and TRDJ3; 8 bases line up with TRDD3. The CDR3 loop spans 19 amino acids. Germline trimming cut 0 bases from V and 5 bases from J; bases unmatched to any gene: 13. Germline V gives CDR1 NSMFDY, CDR2 ISSIKDK. The DNA for the CDR3 is TGTGCAGCAAGCGTAAGGGGATACCTCTTCACCCGGGACACCCGACAGATGTTTTTC. Translated: CAASVRGYLFTRDTRQMFF. The full variable domain, rest sourced from reference TRAV29/DV5 and TRDJ3, is DQQVKQNSPSLSVQEGRISILNCDYTNSMFDYFLWYKKYPAEGPTFLISISSIKDKNEDGRFTVFLNKSAKHLSLHIVPSQPGDSAVYFCAASVRGYLFTRDTRQMFFGTGIKLFVEP.

Sample share makes this clone large. The V and J genes are TRDV1 and TRDJ1, with 13 bases lining up with TRDD3. CDR3 length: 19 residues. V lost 0 bases to trimming and J lost 5 bases; unmatched junction nucleotides: 12. In germline, CDR1 is TSWWSYY, CDR2 QGS. CDR3 loop: CALGELSYWGIRRMDKLIF. In DNA, the CDR3 is TGTGCTCTTGGGGAACTCTCCTACTGGGGGATACGACGAATGGATAAACTCATCTTT.

As concerns this clone: A much more abundant neighbour one base away suggests this may be a read error. Additional DNA sequences in this sample encode the identical CDR3. This chain uses TRDV2 with TRDJ1; 10 bases agree with TRDD3. CDR1 is GEAIGNYY, CDR2 EKD, per germline. This CDR3 has 16 residues. CDR3 sequence reads: CACDTVGGYAADKLIF. The CDR3 region has the DNA TGTGCATGTGACACCGTCGGGGGATACGCGGCCGATAAACTCATCTTT.

This clone was seen only a few times. The chain has TRAV38-2/DV8 and TRDJ1, with 7 bases fitting TRDD2. Germline CDR1 and CDR2: TSESDYY and QEAYKQQN. The length of the CDR3 is 21 residues. The trim removed 1 base at V and 3 bases at J, leaving 24 bases unmatched. The CDR3 loop reads CAYRSTSGSYELRQGADKLIF. CDR3 coding DNA: TGTGCTTATAGGAGCACCTCTGGTTCCTACGAGCTACGCCAAGGTGCCGATAAACTCATCTTT.

Worth noting for this clone: This sequence is one base from a far larger clone and is likely a read error. The chain uses TRDV3 and TRDJ1; D not certain. CDR3 length: 14 amino acids. The germline V gene encodes CDR1 TVYSNPD and CDR2 GDNSRS (reference sequence). The V gene lost 1 base and the J gene lost 0 bases, with 12 bases spanning the gap. CDR3 sequence reads: CAFIGARYTDKLIF. The CDR3 coding sequence is TGTGCCTTTATCGGGGCCCGCTACACCGATAAACTCATCTTT.

Concerning this clone: Since a far larger clone is one base different, this is likely a read error. V gene TRDV1 combines with J gene TRDJ1; 8 nucleotides agree with TRDD3. The CDR3 consists of 18 residues. Germline V CDR1 and CDR2: TSWWSYY, QGS. With V trimmed by 5 bases and J by 2 bases, 16 bases remained unmatched. The CDR3 is CALGFLASSYWGTDKLIF. The CDR3 DNA is TGTGCTCTTGGGTTCCTAGCCTCTTCGTACTGGGGGACCGATAAACTCATCTTT.

A note on this clone: This likely stems from a read error, as it lies one base from a far larger clone. The J gene is TRDJ1, the V gene TRAV14/DV4; 7 bases are a match to TRDD3. Germline V gene data show CDR1 as TSDPSYG and CDR2 as QGSYDQQN (reference sequence). This CDR3 contains 18 residues. The trim removed 0 bases at V and 4 bases at J, leaving 14 bases unmatched. CDR3 coding DNA: TGTGCAATGAGAGAGGGCCTCAGCTTGGGGGACCGGTTCGATAAACTCATCTTT. Translating gives CAMREGLSLGDRFDKLIF.

Of note for this clone: This sequence is one base from a far larger clone and is likely a read error. V gene TRAV14/DV4 combines with J gene TRDJ1, with 7 positions matching TRDD3. CDR1 is TSDPSYG and CDR2 is QGSYDQQN in the germline V gene (reference sequence). This CDR3 contains 18 residues. After removal of 0 bases from V and 3 bases from J, the junction contained 13 bases not matched to a gene. The CDR3 here is CAMREGVSLGDRSDKLIF. CDR3 coding DNA: TGTGCAATGAGAGAGGGCGTCAGCTTGGGGGACCGGTCCGATAAACTCATCTTT.